This entry lists 5 T cell receptor beta chains sequenced from one sample in a study of siplizumab effects on memory and regulatory T cells. Here immunoSEQ multiplex PCR was the method, and the copy in TCRdb shows in-frame clones only, minus some. The repertoire has approximately 100,000 clones, approximately 91% of them found once; the top ten carry approximately 2.7%. What was sequenced was CD4+ T cells sorted from blood. These receptors came from a human donor in good health. Some clones in this sample may be carry-over from other donors' samples.

This chain uses TRBV5-1 with TRBJ2-1; 8 bases are shared with TRBD2. From germline, CDR1 is SGHRS and CDR2 YFSETQ. Germline trimming cut 1 base from V and 1 base from J; bases unmatched to any gene: 13. The CDR3 extends over 19 amino acids. The CDR3 nucleotides are TGCGCCAGCAGCTTGAATCCAGCGGGAGTCTGGAGGTCCTACAATGAGCAGTTCTTC. It yields the protein CASSLNPAGVWRSYNEQFF.

V gene TRBV10-3 combines with J gene TRBJ2-5, with 7 bases matching TRBD1. The trim removed 2 bases at V and 5 bases at J, leaving 8 bases unmatched. This CDR3 comprises 15 residues. Germline lookup yields CDR1 ENHRY and CDR2 SYGVKD. The CDR3 DNA is TGTGCCATCAGTGAGGCAGGGGGTTTGGGGGAGACCCAGTACTTC. Translating it yields CAISEAGGLGETQYF.

The V call is TRBV9, the J call TRBJ1-1; D is possibly TRBD1 (6 bases). Trimming took off 4 bases at V and 3 bases at J, with 13 bases between the two ends. CDR3 length: 14 residues. The germline CDR1 and CDR2 sequences are SGDLS and YYNGEE. The CDR3 DNA is TGTGCCAGCAGCCCCAGGGACACTTACACTGAAGCTTTCTTT. Its protein product is CASSPRDTYTEAFF.

The chain couples TRBV5-1 to TRBJ2-2; 11 bases match TRBD2. CDR1 is SGHRS, CDR2 YFSETQ, per germline. This CDR3 is built from 15 residues. V was clipped by 4 bases and J by 7 bases; unmatched bases: 6. The CDR3, as DNA: TGCGCCAGCAGCCAGACTAGCGGGAAGGACGGGGAGCTGTTTTTT. Encoded protein: CASSQTSGKDGELFF.

This clone was found once. CDR3 amino acids: CASSPRDYSYEQYF. In DNA form, the CDR3 reads TGTGCCAGCAGCCCGCGGGACTACTCCTACGAGCAGTACTTC. The chain uses TRBV27 and TRBJ2-7; 7 positions match TRBD2. Germline-derived CDR1 and CDR2 are MNHEY and SMNVEV (reference sequence). J was trimmed by 0 bases and V by 6 bases; bases with no gene match: 5. This CDR3 has 14 amino acids.